This T cell receptor (beta chain) emerged from a study of PD-1 blockade in classical Hodgkin lymphoma. In every patient, relapse followed autologous stem cell transplantation, while exposure to brentuximab vedotin differed. Libraries were prepared by immunoSEQ multiplex PCR; TCRdb keeps only in-frame clonotypes and omits some of them. The profile shows some 17,000 clones, roughly 82% of them singletons. There are 15 residues in the CDR3. Germline-derived CDR1 and CDR2 are KGHSH and LQKENI. Unmatched junction bases numbered 13, after V lost 4 bases and J lost 7 bases. The sequencing used peripheral blood mononuclear cells (PBMCs), collected before the second cycle of nivolumab. This clonotype was obtained from a human donor with classical Hodgkin lymphoma. V usage is TRBV18 and J usage is TRBJ2-7; 7 nucleotides align to TRBD2. CDR3 residues: CASSLPGLVIGEQYF. For the CDR3, the DNA is TGTGCCAGCTCACTCCCCGGACTAGTGATAGGGGAGCAGTACTTC.